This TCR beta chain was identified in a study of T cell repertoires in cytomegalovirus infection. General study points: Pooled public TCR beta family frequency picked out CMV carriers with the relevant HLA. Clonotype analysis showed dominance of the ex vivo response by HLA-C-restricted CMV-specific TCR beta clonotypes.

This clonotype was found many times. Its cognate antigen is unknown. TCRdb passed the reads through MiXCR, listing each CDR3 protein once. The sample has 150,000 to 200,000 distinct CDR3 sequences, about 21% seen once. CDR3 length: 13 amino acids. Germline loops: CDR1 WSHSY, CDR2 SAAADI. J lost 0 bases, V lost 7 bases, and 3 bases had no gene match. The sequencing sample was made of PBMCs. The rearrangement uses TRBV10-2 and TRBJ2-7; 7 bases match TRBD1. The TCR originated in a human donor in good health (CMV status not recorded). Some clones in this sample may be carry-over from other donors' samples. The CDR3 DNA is TGCGCCAGCATTGGGGACAGCTCCTACGAGCAGTACTTC. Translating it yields CASIGDSSYEQYF.